A selection of T cell receptor beta chains follows, all from one sample in a study of blood T cells in healthy people across ages. TCRdb redid the calling of the 5' RACE reads with MiXCR, one entry per CDR3 protein. The table lists about 1.8 million distinct CDR3 sequences, about 50% of them singletons. The sample comprised blood. Receptor source: a woman aged 40 to 49 in good health. Each CDR3 is given with its conserved first and last residue. A D gene is named only where the DNA matches it firmly.

>TRBJ2-7|TRBV6-5|14|NA
CASTGDTAPYEQYF
>TRBJ2-5|TRBV7-6|18|NA
CASSLAPWGGGWTKTQYF
>TRBJ2-1|TRBV24-1|18|TRBD2
CATSDPRLAGEGGYEQFF
>TRBJ1-1|TRBV7-2|15|NA
CASSSSRTGSKEAFF
>TRBJ2-5|TRBV5-1|13|NA
CASSLAEQETQYF
>TRBJ2-7|TRBV24-1|12|NA
CATSTGSYEQYF
>TRBJ2-2|TRBV28|14|NA
CASSSPGGIGELFF
>TRBJ2-4|TRBV20-1|13|NA
CSARGHGLGEQYF
>TRBJ1-1|TRBV20-1|13|NA
CSARRGGNTEAFF
>TRBJ2-5|TRBV5-6|17|TRBD2
CASSLLAGGRGQETQYF
>TRBJ2-7|TRBV7-2|12|NA
CASSDEAYEQYF
>TRBJ2-5|TRBV12-3/TRBV12-4|16|TRBD2
CASSQQLRGDQETQYF
>TRBJ2-3|TRBV28|18|NA
CASSLIGQGISSTDTQYF
>TRBJ2-7|TRBV24-1|13|NA
CATSANSDYEQYF
>TRBJ1-2|TRBV27|16|TRBD1
CASSSDRRPNNYGYTF
>NA|TRBV7-2|13|NA
CASNFDSSYEQFF
>TRBJ2-3|TRBV20-1|15|TRBD2
CSAMTGTSAIDTQYF
>TRBJ2-7|TRBV20-1|13|NA
CSATAVGGGEQYF
>TRBJ2-1|TRBV6-5|12|NA
CASRNRDNEQFF
>TRBJ2-1|TRBV5-1|14|NA
CASSPGETNNEQFF
>TRBJ1-6|TRBV10-3|16|NA
CAISESNRVNNSPLHF
>TRBJ1-2|TRBV20-1|8|NA
CSEGGYTF
>TRBJ2-1|TRBV20-1|15|NA
CSARDLAQGYNEQFF
>TRBJ2-3|TRBV29-1|14|NA
CSVRPTIDTDTQYF
>TRBJ2-1|TRBV11-2|14|NA
CASSLDPGTPGGFF
>TRBJ2-3|TRBV7-9|17|TRBD1
CASSGRRRTGRSDTQYF
>TRBJ1-3|TRBV6-5|15|TRBD1
CASSEQGALGNTIYF
>TRBJ2-1|TRBV27|14|TRBD2
CASSVRTAGDEQFF
>TRBJ2-1|TRBV29-1|14|NA
CSGTLADSYNEQFF
>TRBJ2-5|TRBV5-1|15|TRBD1
CASSNNRGGFETQYF
>TRBJ2-1|TRBV7-6|14|TRBD2
CASSLVVSGDKQFF
>TRBJ2-5|TRBV7-9|14|NA
CASSFLDLSETQYF
>TRBJ1-2|TRBV20-1|14|TRBD1
CSARRGQGNSDYTF
>TRBJ1-1|TRBV5-6|13|NA
CASNPGGWTEAFF
>TRBJ1-2|TRBV29-1|11|NA
CSVQGRGGYTF
>TRBJ2-5|TRBV6-6|16|NA
CASSYSKAAPQETQYF
>TRBJ1-5|TRBV6-1|15|NA
CASSDYKPSNQPQHF
>TRBJ2-3|TRBV12-3/TRBV12-4|19|TRBD2
CASSSLKALAGEVSDTQYF
>TRBJ2-1|TRBV5-1|16|NA
CASSGEAGELSNEQFF
>TRBJ1-5|TRBV20-1|14|TRBD1
CSARGQGDGQPQHF
>TRBJ2-7|TRBV7-6|16|TRBD2
CASSLGSGASSYEQYF
>TRBJ2-3|TRBV6-6|13|TRBD2
CASAGGPTPTQYF
>TRBJ2-5|TRBV12-3/TRBV12-4|16|NA
CASSSTRETFGETQYF